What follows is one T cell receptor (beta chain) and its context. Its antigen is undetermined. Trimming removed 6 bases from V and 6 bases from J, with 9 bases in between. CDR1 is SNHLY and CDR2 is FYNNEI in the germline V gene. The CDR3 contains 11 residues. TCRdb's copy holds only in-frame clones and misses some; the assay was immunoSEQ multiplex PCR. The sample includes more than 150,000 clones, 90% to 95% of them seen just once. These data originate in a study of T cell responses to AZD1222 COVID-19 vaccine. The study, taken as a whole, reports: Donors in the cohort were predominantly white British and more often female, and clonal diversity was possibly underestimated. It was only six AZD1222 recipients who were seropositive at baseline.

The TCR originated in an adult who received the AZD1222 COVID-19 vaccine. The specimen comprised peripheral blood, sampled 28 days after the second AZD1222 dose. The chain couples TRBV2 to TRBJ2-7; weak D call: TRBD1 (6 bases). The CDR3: CASRQGGEQYF. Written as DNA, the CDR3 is TGTGCCAGCAGACAAGGGGGCGAGCAGTACTTC.